Below are 2 T cell receptor beta chains sequenced from a single sample in a study of T cell responses to AZD1222 COVID-19 vaccine. Using immunoSEQ multiplex PCR, the repertoire was profiled, and TCRdb retains in-frame clones only, with some absent. The data contain some 97,000 clones, 92% of them singletons. The sequenced sample was peripheral blood, obtained on day 0 of AZD1222 vaccination. The receptors were gathered from an adult in good health.

The V and J genes are TRBV12-3 or TRBV12-4 and TRBJ1-1, with D maybe TRBD1 (5 bases). The V gene lost 6 bases and the J gene lost 7 bases, with 12 bases spanning the gap. This CDR3 is 12 amino acids long. CDR3 coding DNA: TGTGCCAGCAGGAATTCCGGGGGTGAAGCTTTCTTT. Its protein product is CASRNSGGEAFF.

The chain uses TRBV5-5 and TRBJ1-2; 7 nucleotides agree with TRBD1. This CDR3 region has 15 residues. CDR1 is SGHKS, CDR2 YYEKEE, per germline (reference sequence). After removal of 4 bases from V and 2 bases from J, the junction contained 8 bases not matched to a gene. CDR3 sequence reads: CASSLVGTANYGYTF. For the CDR3, the DNA is TGTGCCAGCAGCCTGGTGGGGACAGCCAACTATGGCTACACCTTC. Using reference TRBV5-5 and TRBJ1-2 for the parts outside the CDR3, the full variable domain is DAGVTQSPTHLIKTRGQQVTLRCSPISGHKSVSWYQQVLGQGPQFIFQYYEKEERGRGNFPDRFSARQFPNYSSELNVNALLLGDSALYLCASSLVGTANYGYTFGSGTRLTVV.